The 17 T cell receptor beta chains reported below all come from one sample, sequenced in a study of prognosis after radiotherapy for stage I lung cancer. From genomic DNA, TCR beta CDR3 was amplified by two-round multiplex PCR. During first-round PCR, primers specific to each TRBV and TRBJ gene were used. TCRdb independently ran MiXCR on the multiplex PCR reads; one entry per CDR3 protein. The data hold some 28,000 distinct CDR3 sequences, with roughly 30% observed a single time. This sample comprised PBMCs, obtained before or after stereotactic body radiation therapy (not recorded which). These receptors came from a donor older than 45 with non-small cell lung cancer.

The DNA for the CDR3 is TGTGCCAGCAGTGACGACTGGCCCCCAATCACAGATACGCAGTATTTT. This codes for CASSDDWPPITDTQYF. The chain employs TRBV6-1 and TRBJ2-3, with D unresolved. Germline CDR1 is MNHNS and CDR2 is SASEGT. V was trimmed by 3 bases and J by 2 bases, leaving 15 bases between them. The CDR3 runs 16 residues.

This clonotype was counted at least ten times. The chain links TRBV19 to TRBJ1-3; D gene ambiguous. Per the germline V gene, CDR1 is LNHDA and CDR2 is SQIVND (reference sequence). The CDR3 spans 12 residues. V lost 3 bases and J lost 1, with 1 base in between. CDR3 DNA sequence: TGTGCCAGTAGTATTTCTGGAAACACCATATATTTT. Translation gives CASSISGNTIYF.

This clonotype came up many times. The CDR3 spells CAISDLRMKYF. In DNA form, the CDR3 reads TGTGCCATCAGTGACCTCAGGATGAAGTACTTC. The chain employs TRBV10-3 and TRBJ2-7; D uncertain. The length of the CDR3 is 11 residues. Germline V gene data show CDR1 as ENHRY and CDR2 as SYGVKD. Trimming pared 3 bases from V and 11 bases from J, leaving 11 bases between.

In its sample, this clonotype was seen many times. This chain uses TRBV30 with TRBJ2-5; D perhaps matches TRBD1 (6 bases). The V end lost 4 bases, the J end lost 4 bases, and 13 bases lay between the germline ends. Per germline, CDR1 GTSNPN and CDR2 SVGIG (reference sequence). There are 13 residues in the CDR3. CDR3 sequence (DNA): TGTGCCTGGAATACTGACAGGAGAGAGACCCAGTACTTC. Translation gives CAWNTDRRETQYF.

This clonotype appeared a single time. Its ends do not fully match the called genes, so a read error is possible. This CDR3 is CATSSGTSYSDGDTIYF. Written as DNA, the CDR3 is TGTGCCACCTCTTCCGGGACATCCTATTCAGATGGAGACACCATATATTTT. The chain combines TRBV6-1 with TRBJ1-3; possible D gene TRBD1, 6 bases. CDR1 and CDR2 from the germline V gene are MNHNS and SASEGT. This CDR3 spans 17 amino acids.

The chain recombines TRBV6-1 with TRBJ1-6, with D possibly TRBD1 on 6 matching bases. Germline V gene lookup returns CDR1 MNHNS and CDR2 SASEGT. This CDR3 is 13 amino acids long. The V end lost 10 bases, the J end lost 4 bases, and 11 bases lay between the germline ends. CDR3 in amino acids: CATIQGYNSPLHF. The CDR3 DNA sequence: TGTGCCACTATACAGGGTTATAATTCACCCCTCCACTTT.

The table lists this clonotype with many counts. The chain is built from TRBV7-8 and TRBJ2-7; D unclear. V lost 4 bases, J lost 9 bases, and 16 bases lay in between. The CDR3 has 13 amino acids. Germline assignment: CDR1 SGHVS and CDR2 FQNEAQ. This chain's CDR3 is CASSSPRALSQYF. The CDR3 nucleotides are TGTGCCAGCAGCTCCCCCCGGGCCCTGTCGCAGTACTTC.

This clonotype was seen ten or more times. The chain recombines TRBV9 with TRBJ2-4, with D perhaps TRBD2 (6 bases). The germline V gene encodes CDR1 SGDLS and CDR2 YYNGEE. Trimming removed 0 bases at V and 1 base at J, with 14 bases between. The CDR3 contains 17 residues. CDR3 sequence reads: CASSVDGGVSAKNIQYF. As DNA, the CDR3 is TGTGCCAGCAGCGTAGACGGAGGGGTCTCCGCCAAAAACATTCAGTACTTC.

This clonotype was observed many times. The J gene is TRBJ1-2, the V gene TRBV29-1, with D possibly matching TRBD1 (5 bases). Per germline, CDR1 SQVTM and CDR2 ANQGSEA. The CDR3 spans 16 residues. The V and J ends lost 3 bases and 3 bases respectively, with 20 bases between them. The CDR3 is CSVELLGSGKYYGYTF. The CDR3 region has the DNA TGCAGCGTTGAGCTTCTCGGTTCAGGGAAGTACTATGGCTACACCTTC. The whole variable domain, filled in from reference TRBV29-1 and TRBJ1-2, reads SAVISQKPSRDICQRGTSLTIQCQVDSQVTMMFWYRQQPGQSLTLIATANQGSEATYESGFVIDKFPISRPNLTFSTLTVSNMSPEDSSIYLCSVELLGSGKYYGYTFGSGTRLTVV.

As regards this clonotype: A much larger clonotype is one base distant, so this may be a read error. The rearrangement links TRBV7-3 to TRBJ2-5; 7 bases agree with TRBD1. Germline assignment: CDR1 SGHTA and CDR2 FQGTGA. This CDR3 contains 15 residues. CDR3 bases: TGTGCTAGCAGCTCCGTGACAGGGCGCTTGGAGACCCAGTACTTC. Its translation: CASSSVTGRLETQYF.

At least ten counts were recorded for this clonotype. J is TRBJ2-5 and V is TRBV15; weak D call: TRBD2 (5 bases). CDR1 is LNHNV and CDR2 is YYDKDF in the germline V gene (reference sequence). The CDR3 extends over 14 amino acids. The ends were cut back, 5 bases at V and 5 bases at J, with 15 bases in the middle. CDR3 amino acids: CATSPRAGGETQYF. The CDR3 DNA reads as TGTGCCACCAGCCCCCGGGCCGGCGGGGAGACCCAGTACTTC.

This clonotype was seen many times. This chain connects TRBV27 to TRBJ2-5, with 12 bases matching TRBD1. The CDR3 runs 15 residues. Germline V gene sequence: CDR1 MNHEY, CDR2 SMNVEV (reference sequence). V shed 6 bases, J shed 1 base, and the junction held 3 bases outside the gene matches. CDR3 DNA sequence: TGTGCCAGCAGCGCGGGACAGGGGGCCCAAGAGACCCAGTACTTC. Translation: CASSAGQGAQETQYF.

Note on this clonotype: At one boundary the junction diverges from the germline segment, which might be a read error. The chain uses TRBV12-3 or TRBV12-4 and TRBJ2-7; 9 nucleotides agree with TRBD1. The CDR3 is 15 amino acids. The CDR3 here is CSSTFGTGMTYEQYF. CDR3 DNA: TGTTCCAGCACCTTTGGGACAGGGATGACCTACGAGCAGTACTTC.

With regard to this clonotype: A far larger clone differs by one base, so this is likely a read error. The chain recombines TRBV6-4 with TRBJ2-7; D might be TRBD1 (5 bases). The CDR3 contains 13 residues. Per germline, CDR1 MRHNA and CDR2 SNTAGT. CDR3 in amino acids: CDSKWGQSGEQYF. The DNA for the CDR3 is TGTGACAGCAAGTGGGGCCAATCGGGCGAGCAGTACTTC.

Comments on this clonotype: A read error may explain this, as a much larger clone is one base away. The gene calls are TRBV20-1 and TRBJ2-5; 8 bases line up with TRBD2. V trimming: 6 bases; J trimming: 0 bases; junction bases outside the gene matches: 9. Germline assignment: CDR1 DFQATT and CDR2 SNEGSKA (reference sequence). The CDR3 loop spans 15 amino acids. The CDR3 bases are TGCAGTGCCCACCCCGGCGGGGGGTACCAAGAGACCCAGTACTTC. Translating it yields CSAHPGGGYQETQYF.

There are many counts of this clonotype. The DNA for the CDR3 is TGTGCCAGCAGCGGACTAGCGGAGTCGAACACCGGGGAGCTGTTTTTT. Amino acids: CASSGLAESNTGELFF. J is TRBJ2-2 and V is TRBV28; TRBD2 matches at 10 bases. This CDR3 spans 16 amino acids. The trim removed 6 bases at V and 0 bases at J, leaving 4 bases unmatched. CDR1 and CDR2 (germline): MDHEN, SYDVKM.

In this sample, this clonotype turned up many times. V is TRBV6-1 and J is TRBJ1-1; D might be TRBD1 (6 bases). The germline V gene has CDR1 MNHNS and CDR2 SASEGT. This CDR3 contains 13 residues. The V end lost 6 bases, the J end lost 1 base, and 9 bases lay between the germline ends. The CDR3 protein is CASRQGPNTEAFF. In nucleotides, the CDR3 is TGTGCCAGCAGACAGGGTCCGAACACTGAAGCTTTCTTT.